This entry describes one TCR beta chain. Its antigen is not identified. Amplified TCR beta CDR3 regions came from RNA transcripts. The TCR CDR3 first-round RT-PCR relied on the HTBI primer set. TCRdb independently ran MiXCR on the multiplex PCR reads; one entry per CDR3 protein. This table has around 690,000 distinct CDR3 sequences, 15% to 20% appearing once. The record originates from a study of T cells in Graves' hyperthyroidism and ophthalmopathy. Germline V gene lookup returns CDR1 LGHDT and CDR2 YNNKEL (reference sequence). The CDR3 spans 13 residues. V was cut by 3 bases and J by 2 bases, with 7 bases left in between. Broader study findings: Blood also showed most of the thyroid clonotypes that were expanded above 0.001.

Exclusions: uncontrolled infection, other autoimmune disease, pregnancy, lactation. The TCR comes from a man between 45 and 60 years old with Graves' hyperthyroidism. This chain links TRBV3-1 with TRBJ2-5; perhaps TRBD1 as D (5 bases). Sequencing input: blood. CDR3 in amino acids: CASSHREQETQYF. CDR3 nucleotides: TGTGCCAGCAGCCACAGGGAACAAGAGACCCAGTACTTC.